These T cell receptor beta chains were read from a single sample in a study of glioma-infiltrating T cells. TCRdb reprocessed the multiplex PCR reads with MiXCR, giving one entry per CDR3 protein. This sample has 150,000 or so distinct CDR3 sequences, with about 39% found just once. The sequenced material came from glioma tissue, nonneoplastic brain tissue, or PBMCs (not recorded which). These receptors came from a human donor with low-grade glioma or glioblastoma, undergoing nonglioma brain surgery, or in good health (not recorded which). CDR3s leave out the opening cysteine and the closing phenylalanine or tryptophan.

12	TRBV24-1	TRBJ1-2	ATSNSGFNYGYT
14	TRBV9	TRBJ2-5	ASSPSSGGAGETQY
15	TRBV5-1	TRBJ2-1	ASSLTMTSGGYNEQF
14	TRBV6-2/TRBV6-3	TRBJ2-1	ASSYSRDRGSDEQF
12	TRBV27	TRBJ2-7	ASSLRRGPYERY
10	TRBV7-9	TRBJ2-7	ASSYDNGEQY
10	TRBV6-5	TRBJ2-1	ASSVLAGGQF
11	TRBV7-2	TRBJ2-3	ASSLGPLDTQY
13	TRBV5-1	TRBJ2-3	ASRKGELSTDTQY
13	TRBV9	TRBJ2-7	ASSVSGQGAGEQY
11	TRBV20-1	TRBJ2-3	SAEGRSTDTQY
12	TRBV20-1	TRBJ2-5	SARDRTGVETQY
12	TRBV20-1	TRBJ2-7	SASYAGGRGEQY
14	TRBV6-2/TRBV6-3	TRBJ2-3	ASSSPLAGFTDTQY
13	TRBV27	TRBJ2-2	ASTTWGAGAGELF
11	TRBV7-2	TRBJ2-1	ASSLALRGEQF
13	TRBV20-1	TRBJ1-1	SASRTGNLNTEGF
11	TRBV7-2	TRBJ1-1	ASRATGDTEAF
9	TRBV20-1	TRBJ2-3	SASLADTQY
12	TRBV20-1	TRBJ1-5	SAPDPKTNQPQH
13	TRBV20-1	TRBJ1-6	SASLGAPKNSPLH
12	TRBV4-2	TRBJ2-3	ASSLQTGPDTQY
13	TRBV15	TRBJ2-6	ATSPFSSGANVLT
10	TRBV20-1	TRBJ2-7	SASGGASEQY
11	TRBV6-1	TRBJ2-6	ASSPTGANVLT
14	TRBV15	TRBJ1-5	ATSRAPHPGTEPQH
10	TRBV20-1	TRBJ1-2	SATGTNYGYT
12	TRBV4-1	TRBJ2-1	ASSQDGGFYEQF
12	TRBV28	TRBJ2-7	ASSDRGAPYEQY
13	TRBV29-1	TRBJ2-7	SVDSGQGSDYEQY
11	TRBV6-2/TRBV6-3	TRBJ2-7	ASSGDRAYEQY
11	TRBV20-1	TRBJ2-7	SAPIAGVGEQY
12	TRBV20-1	TRBJ1-1	SASKAGRNTEAF
13	TRBV18	TRBJ2-7	ASSLPGQGAGEQY
14	TRBV6-1	TRBJ2-1	ASSRGPAGGRNEQF
13	TRBV27	TRBJ2-2	ASTGGQELTGELF
11	TRBV7-2	TRBJ2-3	ASGTSLADTQY
15	TRBV28	TRBJ2-3	ASSIKFGQGSADTQY
12	TRBV2	TRBJ2-1	ASSESGRVNEQF
11	TRBV20-1	TRBJ2-3	SALSVSTDTQY
12	TRBV27	TRBJ1-2	ASSNIGTGSGYT